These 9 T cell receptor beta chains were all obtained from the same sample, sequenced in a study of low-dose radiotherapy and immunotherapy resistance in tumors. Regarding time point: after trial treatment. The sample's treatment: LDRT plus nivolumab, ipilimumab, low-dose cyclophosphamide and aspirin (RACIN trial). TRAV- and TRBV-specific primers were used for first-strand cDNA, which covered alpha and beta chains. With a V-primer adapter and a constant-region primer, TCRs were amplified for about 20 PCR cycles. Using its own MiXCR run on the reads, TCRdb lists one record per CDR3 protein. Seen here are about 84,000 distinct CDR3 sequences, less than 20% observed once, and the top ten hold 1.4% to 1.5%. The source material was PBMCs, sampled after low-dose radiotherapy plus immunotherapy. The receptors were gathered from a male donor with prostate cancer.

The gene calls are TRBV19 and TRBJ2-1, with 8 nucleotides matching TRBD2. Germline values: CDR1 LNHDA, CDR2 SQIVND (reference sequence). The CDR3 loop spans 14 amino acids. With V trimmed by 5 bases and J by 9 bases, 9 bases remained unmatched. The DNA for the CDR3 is TGTGCCAGTAGTTTGGTAGCGGGATGGGGTGAGCAGTTCTTC. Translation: CASSLVAGWGEQFF.

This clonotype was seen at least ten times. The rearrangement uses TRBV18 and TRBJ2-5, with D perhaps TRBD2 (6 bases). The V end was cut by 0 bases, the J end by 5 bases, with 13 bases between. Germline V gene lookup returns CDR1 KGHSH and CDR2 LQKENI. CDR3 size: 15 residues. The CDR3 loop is CASSPPSQRGETQYF. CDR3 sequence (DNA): TGTGCCAGCTCACCACCGAGCCAACGGGGGGAGACCCAGTACTTC. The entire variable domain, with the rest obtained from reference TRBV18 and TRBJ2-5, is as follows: NAGVMQNPRHLVRRRGQEARLRCSPMKGHSHVYWYRQLPEEGLKFMVYLQKENIIDESGMPKERFSAEFPKEGPSILRIQQVVRGDSAAYFCASSPPSQRGETQYFGPGTRLLVL.

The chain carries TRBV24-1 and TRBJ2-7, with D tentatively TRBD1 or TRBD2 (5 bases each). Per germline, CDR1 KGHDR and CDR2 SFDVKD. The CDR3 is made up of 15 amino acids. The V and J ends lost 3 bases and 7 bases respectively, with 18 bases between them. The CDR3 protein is CATSDLRGAWGEQYF. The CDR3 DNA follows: TGTGCCACCAGTGATCTCCGGGGAGCCTGGGGGGAGCAGTACTTC.

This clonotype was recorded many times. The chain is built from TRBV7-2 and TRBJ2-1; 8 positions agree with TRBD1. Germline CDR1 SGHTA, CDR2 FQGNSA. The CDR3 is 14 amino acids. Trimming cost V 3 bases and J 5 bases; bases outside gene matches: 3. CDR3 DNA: TGTGCCAGCAGCTTGCGGGACAGGAACAATGAGCAGTTCTTC. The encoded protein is CASSLRDRNNEQFF. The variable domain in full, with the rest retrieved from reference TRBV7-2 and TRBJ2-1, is GAGVSQSPSNKVTEKGKDVELRCDPISGHTALYWYRQSLGQGLEFLIYFQGNSAPDKSGLPSDRFSAERTGGSVSTLTIQRTQQEDSAVYLCASSLRDRNNEQFFGPGTRLTVL.

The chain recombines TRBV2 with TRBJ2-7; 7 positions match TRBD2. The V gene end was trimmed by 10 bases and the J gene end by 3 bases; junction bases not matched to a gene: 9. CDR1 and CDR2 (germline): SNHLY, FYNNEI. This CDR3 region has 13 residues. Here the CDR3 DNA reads TGTGCCACTCAGACTAGCCTGGGCTACGAGCAGTACTTC. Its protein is CATQTSLGYEQYF.

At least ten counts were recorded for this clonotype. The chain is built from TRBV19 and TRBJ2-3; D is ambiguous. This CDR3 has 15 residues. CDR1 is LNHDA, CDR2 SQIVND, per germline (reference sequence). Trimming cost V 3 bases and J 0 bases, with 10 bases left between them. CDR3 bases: TGTGCCAGTAGTATTAGGGCAGCTAGCACAGATACGCAGTATTTT. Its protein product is CASSIRAASTDTQYF.

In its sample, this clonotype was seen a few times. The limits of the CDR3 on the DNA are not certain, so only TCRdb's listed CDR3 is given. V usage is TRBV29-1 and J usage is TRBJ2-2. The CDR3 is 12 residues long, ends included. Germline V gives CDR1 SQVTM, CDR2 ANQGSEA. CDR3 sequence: CSVRNTGELFFF.

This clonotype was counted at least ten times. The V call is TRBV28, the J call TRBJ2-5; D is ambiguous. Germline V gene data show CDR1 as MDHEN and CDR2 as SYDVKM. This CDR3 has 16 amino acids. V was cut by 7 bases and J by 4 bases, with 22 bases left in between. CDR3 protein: CASTSLGSRQVETQYF. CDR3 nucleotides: TGTGCCAGCACCTCCCTGGGATCAAGGCAGGTAGAGACCCAGTACTTC.

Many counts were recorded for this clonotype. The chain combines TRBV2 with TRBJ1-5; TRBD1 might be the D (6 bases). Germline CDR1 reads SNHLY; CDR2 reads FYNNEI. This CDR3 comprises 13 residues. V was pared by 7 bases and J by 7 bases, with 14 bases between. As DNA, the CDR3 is TGTGCCAGCAAGGTCGGGGGGCGACAGCCCCAGCATTTT. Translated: CASKVGGRQPQHF.